Here is one T cell receptor (beta chain) with its context. Antigen: not known. This entry comes from a study of shared clonotypes between healthy human individuals. Notes on the study in general: Estimated clonotype richness was generally higher in naive than memory subsets.

Genomic DNA (from each subset) was split evenly across several immunoSEQ plates. Sequencing was performed with immunoSEQ multiplex PCR; in TCRdb, only in-frame clones are kept and a portion is missing. The profile covers 750,000 to 1,000,000 clones, with about 91% appearing a single time and approximately 25% taken by the ten largest. The germline V gene has CDR1 LNHDA and CDR2 SQIVND (reference sequence). The CDR3 consists of 15 residues. Trimming removed 1 base from V and 1 base from J, with 5 bases in between. The naive CD8 subset, CD45RO-negative cells positively selected for CCR7, excluded terminally differentiated effector memory CD45RA+ cells. There were no recent acute infections or vaccinations among the donors, who were healthy HIV-negative adults.

V is TRBV19 and J is TRBJ2-6; D ambiguous. Sample: naive CD8+ T cells sorted from blood. The source is a man aged 25-45 years in good health. For the CDR3, the DNA is TGTGCCAGTAGTATAGGATTTTCTGGGGCCAACGTCCTGACTTTC. As protein: CASSIGFSGANVLTF.